The 20 T cell receptor beta chains below were found in one sample sequenced in a study of shared clonotypes between healthy human individuals (TCRdb year 2020). Library preparation was by the immunoSEQ multiplex PCR assay. TCRdb took this table from immuneACCESS and kept in-frame rearrangements with V and J called. Such tables lack part of the clones; where checked against another copy, unresolved V genes explain under half of the gap, and the rest is unexplained. The table for this sample lists millions of clones; roughly 96% of them were counted only once. Roughly 0.13% of the sample is taken by the ten largest. The material sequenced was naive CD4+ T cells sorted from blood. The cell subset or site label here, explained by the study, means: CD45RA+ positively selected. The receptors stem from a man younger than 35 in good health.

The sample holds one count of this clone. This rearrangement joins TRBV28 to TRBJ1-1; D is unclear. V was pared by 6 bases and J by 4 bases, with 18 bases between. This CDR3 is built from 15 residues. CDR1 MDHEN and CDR2 SYDVKM come from the germline V gene. For the CDR3, the DNA is TGTGCCAGCAGCTCGAGACCCGGTATTGGCACTGAAGCTTTCTTT. It encodes CASSSRPGIGTEAFF.

This chain uses TRBV6-5 with TRBJ1-1, with D maybe TRBD1 (5 bases). V was shortened by 1 base and J by 1 base, with 13 bases between the two germline ends. CDR1 and CDR2 from the germline V gene are MNHEY and SVGAGI. The CDR3 totals 16 residues. DNA for the CDR3: TGTGCCAGCAGTTACTTGGGCGGGGCAGCGAACACTGAAGCTTTCTTT. Translated, it gives CASSYLGGAANTEAFF.

About this clone: A much larger clone lies a single base off, so this may be a read error. The sample contains more than one DNA sequence encoding this CDR3. The rearrangement uses TRBV7-9 and TRBJ2-1, with 7 bases fitting TRBD2. Germline CDR1 is SEHNR and CDR2 is FQNEAQ (reference sequence). The CDR3 has 13 residues. The junction had 6 bases not matched to a gene; V was cut back by 3 bases and J by 10 bases. The DNA of the CDR3 is TGTGCCAGCAGCTTTATGGGGGGGAACGAGCAGTTCTTC. This encodes CASSFMGGNEQFF.

The chain employs TRBV6-4 and TRBJ2-3; 10 bases match TRBD1. Trimming cost V 6 bases and J 0 bases; bases outside gene matches: 12. The CDR3 sequence is 18 residues long. Germline CDR1 MRHNA, CDR2 SNTAGT. The CDR3 spells CASSERQGALASTDTQYF. DNA of the CDR3: TGTGCCAGCAGCGAACGACAGGGGGCTCTTGCTAGCACAGATACGCAGTATTTT.

The J gene is TRBJ1-2, the V gene TRBV5-1; 10 bases align to TRBD1. CDR1 and CDR2 (germline): SGHRS, YFSETQ. The CDR3 length is 15 residues. J was trimmed by 5 bases and V by 4 bases; bases with no gene match: 8. For the CDR3, the DNA is TGCGCCAGCAGCATGCGGGCGGGACAGGGGTATGGCTACACCTTC. Protein: CASSMRAGQGYGYTF.

V is TRBV19 and J is TRBJ1-6, with D unresolved. V lost 6 bases and J lost 7, with 16 bases in between. The CDR3 sequence is 15 residues long. From germline, CDR1 is LNHDA and CDR2 SQIVND (reference sequence). The DNA of the CDR3 is TGTGCCAGTAGCTATACCTCCGGAGGGAATTCACCCCTCCACTTT. Amino acids: CASSYTSGGNSPLHF.

This chain uses TRBV5-4 with TRBJ2-5; 7 bases match TRBD2. Unmatched junction bases numbered 8, after V lost 4 bases and J lost 2 bases. CDR1 is SGHNT and CDR2 is YYREEE in the germline V gene (reference sequence). The CDR3 runs 15 residues. The CDR3 is CASSPSPSGQETQYF. The DNA for the CDR3 is TGTGCCAGCAGCCCGAGTCCTAGCGGTCAAGAGACCCAGTACTTC.

This chain joins TRBV7-9 and TRBJ2-2, with D perhaps TRBD1 or TRBD2 (5 bases each). Trimming removed 5 bases from V and 2 bases from J, with 12 bases in between. CDR3 size: 15 residues. Germline lookup yields CDR1 SEHNR and CDR2 FQNEAQ (reference sequence). Here the CDR3 DNA reads TGTGCCAGCAGCCCCGGGACCATTAACACCGGGGAGCTGTTTTTT. Its protein product is CASSPGTINTGELFF.

The chain joins TRBV7-9 to TRBJ2-2; 7 bases match TRBD1. The junction had 8 bases not matched to a gene; V was cut back by 2 bases and J by 8 bases. The length of the CDR3 is 15 residues. Germline V gene lookup returns CDR1 SEHNR and CDR2 FQNEAQ (reference sequence). The CDR3 sequence: CASSLTGAATGELFF. DNA for the CDR3: TGTGCCAGCAGCTTAACAGGGGCGGCTACGGGGGAGCTGTTTTTT.

The genes are TRBV7-6 and TRBJ1-4, with D tentatively TRBD1 (6 bases). V lost 1 base, J lost 8 bases, and 14 bases lay in between. The CDR3 is 15 amino acids. Per germline, CDR1 SGHVS and CDR2 FNYEAQ. CDR3 sequence (DNA): TGTGCCAGCAGCTTAGGTGTGACAGGAGGCGAAAAACTGTTTTTT. As protein: CASSLGVTGGEKLFF.

This rearrangement joins TRBV30 to TRBJ2-7; TRBD2 aligns across 8 bases. Trimming at V came to 1 base and at J to 5 bases, leaving 7 bases not matched to a gene. Germline V gene sequence: CDR1 GTSNPN, CDR2 SVGIG (reference sequence). The CDR3 length is 14 residues. CDR3: CAWSGSGSRNEQYF. CDR3 coding DNA: TGTGCCTGGAGTGGGAGCGGGAGTAGGAACGAGCAGTACTTC.

This chain links TRBV11-2 with TRBJ1-3, with D unclear. The CDR3 is 15 residues long. Trimming stripped 5 bases from V and 0 bases from J, with 11 bases between. Germline V gene lookup returns CDR1 SGHAT and CDR2 FQNNGV. CDR3 nucleotides: TGTGCCAGCAGCCCCCAATCAATCTCTGGAAACACCATATATTTT. Translation gives CASSPQSISGNTIYF.

This chain uses TRBV27 with TRBJ2-6, with TRBD1 matching over 11 bases. V was clipped by 4 bases and J by 3 bases; unmatched bases: 8. In germline, CDR1 is MNHEY, CDR2 SMNVEV (reference sequence). This CDR3 has 18 residues. In nucleotides, the CDR3 is TGTGCCAGCAGTTCCCGGACAGGGGGCGCATATGGGGCCAACGTCCTGACTTTC. It encodes CASSSRTGGAYGANVLTF.

This clone has a single count. This CDR3 is CAWMAGDGYEQYF. Here the CDR3 DNA reads TGTGCCTGGATGGCGGGAGATGGTTACGAGCAGTACTTC. The chain links TRBV30 to TRBJ2-7; TRBD2 matches 7 bases. The V and J ends lost 4 bases and 4 bases, in that order; junction bases with no gene match: 7. The CDR3 runs 13 residues. Germline loops: CDR1 GTSNPN, CDR2 SVGIG (reference sequence).

This chain uses TRBV30 with TRBJ2-2; D perhaps matches TRBD1 (5 bases). This CDR3 region has 18 residues. Trimming cost V 5 bases and J 0 bases, with 22 bases left between them. Germline-derived CDR1 and CDR2 are GTSNPN and SVGIG (reference sequence). Written as DNA, the CDR3 is TGTGCCTGGGGCCCCACTGGGGCCTTCTATTCGAACACCGGGGAGCTGTTTTTT. Encoded protein: CAWGPTGAFYSNTGELFF.

This chain uses TRBV5-5 with TRBJ1-2; TRBD1 is a possible D gene (5 bases). Trimming removed 2 bases from V and 8 bases from J, with 7 bases in between. Germline-derived CDR1 and CDR2 are SGHKS and YYEKEE (reference sequence). The CDR3 contains 11 residues. The CDR3 nucleotides read TGTGCCAGCAGCTTACAGGAAGGCTACACCTTC. Protein sequence: CASSLQEGYTF.

This rearrangement joins TRBV11-2 to TRBJ1-1, with 7 bases aligning to TRBD1. The CDR3 covers 14 residues. J was trimmed by 0 bases and V by 5 bases; bases with no gene match: 3. Germline V lookup: CDR1 SGHAT, CDR2 FQNNGV. The CDR3 reads CASSATGLNTEAFF. Here the CDR3 DNA reads TGTGCCAGCAGCGCGACAGGGCTGAACACTGAAGCTTTCTTT. Full variable domain (rest looked up from reference TRBV11-2 and TRBJ1-1): EAGVAQSPRYKIIEKRQSVAFWCNPISGHATLYWYQQILGQGPKLLIQFQNNGVVDDSQLPKDRFSAERLKGVDSTLKIQPAKLEDSAVYLCASSATGLNTEAFFGQGTRLTVV.

Comments on this clone: A much larger clone differs by one base, so this may be a read error. This sample also contains other DNA sequences that code for the same CDR3. The chain uses TRBV14 and TRBJ1-4; no reliable D call. Trimming took 1 base from V and 7 from J, leaving 7 bases between them. Germline V gene lookup returns CDR1 SGHDN and CDR2 FVKESK. This CDR3 is built from 13 residues. CDR3 DNA sequence: TGTGCCAGCAGCCAAGGGGCGGGTGAAAAACTGTTTTTT. The encoded protein is CASSQGAGEKLFF.

The J gene is TRBJ2-6, the V gene TRBV11-2; a weak D match, TRBD2 (5 bases). The CDR3 runs 16 residues. CDR1 is SGHAT, CDR2 FQNNGV, per germline. Trimming stripped 5 bases from V and 0 bases from J, with 11 bases between. The CDR3 bases are TGTGCCAGCAGCCCCGACGGGATCTCTGGGGCCAACGTCCTGACTTTC. This codes for CASSPDGISGANVLTF.

This sequence joins TRBV7-2 and TRBJ2-7, with 7 bases lining up with TRBD2. Germline V gives CDR1 SGHTA, CDR2 FQGNSA. CDR3 length equals 12 residues. Trimming cost V 1 base and J 7 bases; bases outside gene matches: 1. The CDR3 DNA is TGTGCCAGCAGCTTAGTACTAGCGGAGCAGTACTTC. It codes for CASSLVLAEQYF.